The source of this TCR beta chain is a study of graft-versus-host responses after intestinal transplantation. At the level of the study: Recipients were given multivisceral, liver-intestinal, or isolated intestinal transplants. Uniformly, recipients were administered anti-thymocyte globulin induction with subsequent tacrolimus and steroids for about 3 years.

Study-wide points: Allograft graft-versus-host to host-versus-graft clonal ratios ran high in patients with graft-donor T cell macrochimerism. GvH clone levels peaked in circulation, and this peak was associated with early post-transplant HvG declines.

For this clone: Its antigen is currently unknown.

The CDR3 loop spans 13 amino acids. Germline V gene lookup returns CDR1 MNHNY and CDR2 SVGAGI (reference sequence). V shed 8 bases and J shed 8 bases, with 15 bases lying between them. Repertoires were generated with immunoSEQ multiplex PCR, while TCRdb's copy carries only in-frame clones and drops some. The sample contains under 100,000 clones, about 93% of which appear only once. The chain has TRBV6-6 and TRBJ2-2, with D tentatively TRBD1 (5 bases). The specimen was unstimulated CD8+ T cells sorted from spleen or lymph node cells, collected before transplant. The sequence came from a human donor who was the organ donor for an intestinal transplant. DNA for the CDR3: TGTGCCAGCGGGGAATGGCAGGGAGGGGAGCTGTTTTTT. Translation: CASGEWQGGELFF.